The sequence of this T cell receptor beta chain was determined in a study of T cell changes during pregnancy in multiple sclerosis. Sequencing was performed with immunoSEQ multiplex PCR; in TCRdb, only in-frame clones are kept and a portion is missing. The sample carries more than 40,000 clones, 75% to 90% recorded once. This CDR3 is built from 16 residues. With 0 bases removed from V and 5 bases from J, the gap between germline ends came to 16 bases. Germline assignment: CDR1 MNHEY and CDR2 SVGAGI. This chain joins TRBV6-5 and TRBJ1-2, with a tentative D call TRBD1 (6 bases). The specimen was peripheral blood, collected in the first trimester of pregnancy. The source of this sequence is a female donor in good health, enrolled as a control in a pregnancy study. CDR3 amino acids: CASSYSGQGRGYGYTF. The DNA for the CDR3 is TGTGCCAGCAGTTACTCTGGGCAGGGGAGAGGGTATGGCTACACCTTC.